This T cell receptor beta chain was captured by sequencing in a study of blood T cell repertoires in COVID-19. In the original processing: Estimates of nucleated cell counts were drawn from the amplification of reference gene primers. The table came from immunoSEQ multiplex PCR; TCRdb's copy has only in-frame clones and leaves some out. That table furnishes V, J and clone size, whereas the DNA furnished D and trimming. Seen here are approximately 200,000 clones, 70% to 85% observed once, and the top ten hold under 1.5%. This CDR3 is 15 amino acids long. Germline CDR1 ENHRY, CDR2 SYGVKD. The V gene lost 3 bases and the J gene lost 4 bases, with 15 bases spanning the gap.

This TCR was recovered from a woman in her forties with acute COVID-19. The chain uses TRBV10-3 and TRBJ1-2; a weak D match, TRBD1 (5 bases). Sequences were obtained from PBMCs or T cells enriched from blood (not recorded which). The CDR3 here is CAISELVGVVYGYTF. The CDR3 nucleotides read TGTGCCATCAGTGAATTAGTAGGGGTAGTCTATGGCTACACCTTC.